Below, 5 T cell receptor beta chains from the same sample are listed, as sequenced in a study of shared clonotypes between healthy human individuals. Profiling relied on immunoSEQ multiplex PCR, and the TCRdb table lists in-frame clones only, not all of them. The sample contains 180,000 or so clones, about 93% of which appear only once. The sample taken for sequencing was naive CD4+ T cells sorted from blood. As for subset: CD45RA+ positively selected. These receptor sequences come from a woman in her thirties in good health.

The chain combines TRBV25-1 with TRBJ2-7; D gene uncertain. Trimming stripped 6 bases from V and 0 bases from J, with 3 bases between. The V gene's germline CDR1 is MGHDK and CDR2 SYGVNS. The CDR3 loop spans 11 amino acids. The CDR3 spells CASRTSYEQYF. As DNA, the CDR3 is TGTGCCAGCAGAACCTCCTACGAGCAGTACTTC.

This chain links TRBV11-3 with TRBJ2-7, with no clear D. Germline CDR1 is SGHNT and CDR2 is YENEEA. The V end was cut by 0 bases, the J end by 0 bases, with 9 bases between. CDR3 length equals 15 residues. CDR3: CASSLDGWNSYEQYF. CDR3 nucleotides: TGTGCCAGCAGCTTAGATGGGTGGAACTCCTACGAGCAGTACTTC. The whole variable domain, remainder taken from reference TRBV11-3 and TRBJ2-7, is EAGVVQSPRYKIIEKKQPVAFWCNPISGHNTLYWYLQNLGQGPELLIRYENEEAVDDSQLPKDRFSAERLKGVDSTLKIQPAELGDSAVYLCASSLDGWNSYEQYFGPGTRLTVT.

The gene calls are TRBV5-1 and TRBJ2-1, with D possibly matching TRBD1 (5 bases). With 5 bases removed from V and 4 bases from J, the gap between germline ends came to 7 bases. Germline CDR1 SGHRS, CDR2 YFSETQ. The CDR3 has 12 amino acids. CDR3 sequence reads: CASSGAYNEQFF. CDR3 sequence (DNA): TGCGCCAGCAGTGGGGCATACAATGAGCAGTTCTTC.

CDR3 loop: CASRNRADAEKLFF. The CDR3 DNA follows: TGCGCCAGCAGGAACCGGGCAGACGCTGAAAAACTGTTTTTT. The chain is built from TRBV5-1 and TRBJ1-4; D gene unclear. Germline assignment: CDR1 SGHRS and CDR2 YFSETQ. Trimming stripped 5 bases from V and 7 bases from J, with 15 bases between. CDR3 length: 14 residues.

The chain employs TRBV11-2 and TRBJ1-1; D is unresolved. The germline V gene has CDR1 SGHAT and CDR2 FQNNGV. V was shortened by 7 bases and J by 0 bases, with 12 bases between the two germline ends. The CDR3 has 14 residues. This CDR3 reads CASTDSPMNTEAFF. For the CDR3, the DNA is TGTGCCAGCACGGATTCTCCCATGAACACTGAAGCTTTCTTT. The full variable domain, in which reference TRBV11-2 and TRBJ1-1 provide the parts outside the CDR3, is EAGVAQSPRYKIIEKRQSVAFWCNPISGHATLYWYQQILGQGPKLLIQFQNNGVVDDSQLPKDRFSAERLKGVDSTLKIQPAKLEDSAVYLCASTDSPMNTEAFFGQGTRLTVV.